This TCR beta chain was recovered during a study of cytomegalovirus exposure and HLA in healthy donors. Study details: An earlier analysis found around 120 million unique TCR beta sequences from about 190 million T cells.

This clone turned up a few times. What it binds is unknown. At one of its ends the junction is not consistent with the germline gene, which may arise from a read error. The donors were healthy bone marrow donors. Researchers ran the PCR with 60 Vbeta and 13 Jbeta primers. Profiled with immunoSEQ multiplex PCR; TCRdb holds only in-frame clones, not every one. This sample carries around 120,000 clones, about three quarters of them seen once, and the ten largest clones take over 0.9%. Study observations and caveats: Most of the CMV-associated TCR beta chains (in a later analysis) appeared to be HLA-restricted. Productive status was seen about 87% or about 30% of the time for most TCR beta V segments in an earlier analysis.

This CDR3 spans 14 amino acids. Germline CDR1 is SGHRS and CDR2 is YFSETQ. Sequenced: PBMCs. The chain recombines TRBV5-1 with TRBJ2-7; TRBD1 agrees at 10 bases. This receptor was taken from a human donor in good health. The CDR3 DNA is TGCGCCAGCAGCTTGGAGACAGGGGGCCAAAGGGAGGACTTC. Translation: CASSLETGGQREDF.